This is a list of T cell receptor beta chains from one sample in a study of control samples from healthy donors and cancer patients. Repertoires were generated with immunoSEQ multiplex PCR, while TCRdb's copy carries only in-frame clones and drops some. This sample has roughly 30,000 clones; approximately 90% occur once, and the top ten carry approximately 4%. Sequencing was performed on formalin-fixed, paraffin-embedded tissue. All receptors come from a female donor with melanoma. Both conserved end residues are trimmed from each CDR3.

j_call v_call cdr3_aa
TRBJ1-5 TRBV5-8 ASSSDGDGNQPQH
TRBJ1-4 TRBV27 ASSWGGTNEKLF
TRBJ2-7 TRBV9 ASSVFLTGRYEQY
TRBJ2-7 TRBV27 ASSLRERYEQY
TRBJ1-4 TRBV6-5 ASSPGTANEKLF
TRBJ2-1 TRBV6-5 ASGQWDEQF
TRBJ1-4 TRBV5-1 ASSLAGTTNEKLF
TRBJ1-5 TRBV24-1 ATVEGQPQH
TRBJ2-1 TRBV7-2 ASSSPGGEQF
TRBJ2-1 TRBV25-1 ASRGTSGSPYNEQF
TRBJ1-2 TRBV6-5 ASSYSRDSNYGYT
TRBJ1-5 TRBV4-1 ASSQGSIGVVRVGDQPQH
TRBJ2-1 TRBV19 ASSIDKGTREQF
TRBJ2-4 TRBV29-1 SVVTGREGKNIQY
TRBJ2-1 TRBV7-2 ASSFLTSGGLLGQF
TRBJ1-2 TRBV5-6 ASSLLGSSSQGTHYGYT
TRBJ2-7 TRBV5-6 ASSLGGIPAEQY
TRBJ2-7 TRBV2 ASSLRGLEQY
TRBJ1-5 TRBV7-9 ASSLQGDQPQH
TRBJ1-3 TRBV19 ASSSQGGNTIY
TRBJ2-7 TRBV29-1 SVLRLTQQREGYEQY
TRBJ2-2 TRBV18 ASSPEGPTNTGELF
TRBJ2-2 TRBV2 ASSEQGAGGELF
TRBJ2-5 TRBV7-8 ASSLNTGRETQY
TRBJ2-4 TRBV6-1 ASSDFSGSAKNIQY
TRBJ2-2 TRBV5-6 ASSATGTSGSTGELF
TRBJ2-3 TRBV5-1 ASSLDGISTDTQY
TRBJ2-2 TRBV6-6 ASSYRRDTGELF
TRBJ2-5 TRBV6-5 ASSYSRGPAGTQY
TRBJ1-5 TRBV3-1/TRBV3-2 ASSQDVGNQPQH
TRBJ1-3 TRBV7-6 ASSLSAISGNTIY
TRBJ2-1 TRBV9 ASSVDPGNPINNEQF
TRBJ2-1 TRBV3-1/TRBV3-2 ASSHSEVVQQF
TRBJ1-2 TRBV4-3 ASSQDRAHYGYT
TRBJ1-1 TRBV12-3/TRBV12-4 ASRVTGGTEAF
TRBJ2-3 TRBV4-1 ASSQEAGGKY
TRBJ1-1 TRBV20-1 SASYGAGRTEAF
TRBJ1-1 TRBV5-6 ASSSLQGRTEAF
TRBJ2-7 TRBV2 ASSVTGVQRGEQY
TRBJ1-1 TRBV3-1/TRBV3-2 ASIGGAYEAF
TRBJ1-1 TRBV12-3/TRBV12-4 ASSARSVTEAF
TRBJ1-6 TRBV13 ASSLRGISYNSPLH
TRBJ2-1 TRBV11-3 ASSRDPYNEQF
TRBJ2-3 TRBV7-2 ASSLPNTQY
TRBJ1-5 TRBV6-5 ASSYSGHFNQPQH